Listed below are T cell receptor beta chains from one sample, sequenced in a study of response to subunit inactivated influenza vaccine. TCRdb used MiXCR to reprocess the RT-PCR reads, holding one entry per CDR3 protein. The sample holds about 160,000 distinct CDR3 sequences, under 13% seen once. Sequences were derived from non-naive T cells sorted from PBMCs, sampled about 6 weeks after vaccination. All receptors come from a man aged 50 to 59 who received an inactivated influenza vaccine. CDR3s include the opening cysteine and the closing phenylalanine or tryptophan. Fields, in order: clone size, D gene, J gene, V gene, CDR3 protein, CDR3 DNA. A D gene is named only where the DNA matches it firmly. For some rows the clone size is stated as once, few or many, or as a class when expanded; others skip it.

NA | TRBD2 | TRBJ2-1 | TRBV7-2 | CASSLNGLDYNEQFF | TGTGCCAGCAGCTTAAATGGACTAGATTACAATGAGCAGTTCTTC
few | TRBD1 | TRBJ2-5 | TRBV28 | CASSLSIPGQPKETQYF | TGTGCCAGCAGTTTATCCATACCGGGACAGCCAAAAGAGACCCAGTACTTC
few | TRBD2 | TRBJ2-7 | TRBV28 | CASSSLAGGISYEQYF | TGTGCCAGCAGTTCCCTAGCGGGAGGGATTTCCTACGAGCAGTACTTC
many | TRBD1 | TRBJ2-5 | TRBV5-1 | CASSLGQGKETQYF | TGCGCCAGCAGCTTAGGACAGGGGAAAGAGACCCAGTACTTC
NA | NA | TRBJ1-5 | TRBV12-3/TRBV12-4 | CASSFGSGHPQHF | TGTGCCAGCAGTTTTGGGTCTGGTCACCCCCAGCATTTT
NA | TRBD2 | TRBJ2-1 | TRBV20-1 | CSARVVSGNLNEQFF | TGCAGTGCTAGAGTAGTTAGCGGGAATCTTAATGAGCAGTTCTTC
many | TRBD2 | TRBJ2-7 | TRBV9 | CASSVVPSGIQSHEQYF | TGTGCCAGCAGCGTAGTTCCTAGCGGGATTCAATCCCACGAGCAGTACTTC
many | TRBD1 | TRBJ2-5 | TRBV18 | CASSPVSQGAQETQYF | TGTGCCAGCTCACCAGTCAGCCAGGGGGCTCAAGAGACCCAGTACTTC
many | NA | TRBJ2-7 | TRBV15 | CATSRDSGYEQYF | TGTGCCACCAGCAGAGATAGCGGTTACGAGCAGTACTTC
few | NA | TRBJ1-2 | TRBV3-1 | CASSPLTNYGYTF | TGTGCCAGCAGTCCACTCACTAACTATGGCTACACCTTC
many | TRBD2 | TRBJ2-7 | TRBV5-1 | CASSFGLAGGHEQYF | TGCGCCAGCAGCTTCGGACTAGCGGGAGGGCACGAGCAGTACTTC
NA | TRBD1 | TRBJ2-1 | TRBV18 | CASSPPGQGDNEQFF | TGTGCCAGCTCACCGCCGGGACAGGGTGATAATGAGCAGTTCTTC
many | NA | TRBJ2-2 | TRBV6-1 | CASSVRRNTGELFF | TGTGCCAGCAGTGTTAGGCGTAACACCGGGGAGCTGTTTTTT
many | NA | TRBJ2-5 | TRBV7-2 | CASSPRDKETQYF | TGTGCCAGCAGCCCCCGGGACAAAGAGACCCAGTACTTC
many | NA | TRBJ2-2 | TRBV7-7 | CASSQRGGELFF | TGTGCTAGCAGTCAGAGGGGCGGGGAGCTGTTTTTT
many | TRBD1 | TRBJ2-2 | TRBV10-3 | CAISEDRVGTGELFF | TGTGCCATCAGTGAGGACAGGGTTGGAACCGGGGAGCTGTTTTTT
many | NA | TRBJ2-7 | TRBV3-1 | CASSQDDRYEQYF | TGTGCCAGCAGCCAAGATGACCGGTACGAGCAGTACTTC
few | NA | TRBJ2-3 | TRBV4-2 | CASSQGLPDTQYF | TGTGCCAGCAGCCAAGGTCTCCCAGATACGCAGTATTTT
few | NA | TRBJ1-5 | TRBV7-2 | CASSWGTGLLNQPQHF | TGTGCCAGCAGCTGGGGAACTGGGCTACTCAATCAGCCCCAGCATTTT
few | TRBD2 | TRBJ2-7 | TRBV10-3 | CAARGTSGYEQYF | TGTGCCGCCCGTGGGACTAGCGGCTACGAGCAGTACTTC
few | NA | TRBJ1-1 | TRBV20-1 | CSAFAPSATEAFF | TGCAGTGCTTTTGCACCCTCGGCCACTGAAGCTTTCTTT
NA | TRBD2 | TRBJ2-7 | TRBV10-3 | CATGLAYEQYF | TGTGCCACCGGACTAGCCTACGAGCAGTACTTC
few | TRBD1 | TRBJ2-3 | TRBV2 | CASRVGQGADTQYF | TGTGCCAGCAGGGTGGGACAGGGGGCCGATACGCAGTATTTT
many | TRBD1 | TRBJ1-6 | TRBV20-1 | CTAARDSGSPLHF | TGCACCGCGGCCAGGGACAGTGGTTCACCCCTCCACTTT
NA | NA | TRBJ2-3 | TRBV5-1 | CASSLVARGRLGTDTQYF | TGCGCCAGCAGCTTGGTTGCGCGGGGCAGGCTGGGCACAGATACGCAGTATTTT
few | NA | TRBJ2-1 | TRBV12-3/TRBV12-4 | CASSSFREGPYNEQFF | TGTGCCAGCAGTTCGTTTCGGGAAGGTCCCTACAATGAGCAGTTCTTC
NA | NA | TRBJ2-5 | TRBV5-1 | CASSPSGGVEGETQYF | TGCGCCAGCAGCCCCTCGGGCGGGGTAGAGGGGGAGACCCAGTACTTC
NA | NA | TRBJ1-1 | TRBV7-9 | CASSLASAMNTEAFF | TGTGCCAGCAGCTTAGCGAGCGCCATGAACACTGAAGCTTTCTTT
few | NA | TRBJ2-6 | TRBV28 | CASRARARGANVLTF | TGTGCCAGCAGGGCCCGGGCCCGCGGGGCCAACGTCCTGACTTTC